This passage covers 8 T cell receptor beta chains from one sample sequenced in a study of CD8+ T cells in alopecia areata (dated 2018 in TCRdb). This sample's treatment or condition label indicates: oral pan-JAK inhibitor, 5-10 mg twice daily. Library preparation employed the immunoSEQ multiplex PCR assay. To provide template for TCR sequencing, every sample had RNA extracted and reverse transcribed into cDNA. In its TCRdb copy, this immuneACCESS table keeps in-frame sequences only and misses some clones. Where compared with another copy, unresolved V genes explain less than half of these, and the others have no known cause. A total of fewer than 250,000 clones appear in this sample, more than 30% of them only once. The ten largest clones capture 0.48% of the sample. The sample consisted of CD4+ T cells sorted from blood, taken at approximately week 30, from a patient treated with tofacitinib. These receptors came from a human donor with alopecia areata.

This chain joins TRBV30 and TRBJ2-2; TRBD2 matches at 10 bases. Germline-derived CDR1 and CDR2 are GTSNPN and SVGIG (reference sequence). The CDR3 extends over 15 amino acids. J was trimmed by 5 bases and V by 5 bases; bases with no gene match: 8. The CDR3 DNA reads TGTGCCTGGTCTACGGGACTAGCGCCTACCGGGGAGCTGTTTTTT. It translates to CAWSTGLAPTGELFF.

This clone was counted a few times. V and J are TRBV27 and TRBJ2-3, with 8 bases lining up with TRBD2. The germline V gene encodes CDR1 MNHEY and CDR2 SMNVEV (reference sequence). V lost 2 bases and J lost 5; bases outside the gene matches: 9. CDR3 length: 16 amino acids. CDR3 nucleotide sequence: TGTGCCAGCAGTTTACACCGGGAGGGCCCTCGAGATACGCAGTATTTT. Its protein product is CASSLHREGPRDTQYF.

A few counts support this clone. CDR3 amino acids: CAISGTGGAIQYF. CDR3 nucleotides: TGTGCCATCAGTGGGACAGGGGGAGCCATTCAGTACTTC. V usage is TRBV10-3 and J usage is TRBJ2-4, with 10 bases that match TRBD1. Germline values: CDR1 ENHRY, CDR2 SYGVKD. The CDR3 has 13 residues. With V trimmed by 4 bases and J by 9 bases, 3 bases remained unmatched.

V gene TRBV6-1 combines with J gene TRBJ1-5; D is unclear. The V gene lost 8 bases and the J gene lost 3 bases, with 11 bases spanning the gap. The CDR3 runs 13 residues. The germline V gene has CDR1 MNHNS and CDR2 SASEGT. DNA for the CDR3: TGTGCCAGCGTCTCCCGACTCAATCAGCCCCAGCATTTT. Translated: CASVSRLNQPQHF.

This sequence joins TRBV19 and TRBJ2-3, with D maybe TRBD2 (6 bases). The germline CDR1 and CDR2 sequences are LNHDA and SQIVND (reference sequence). This CDR3 is built from 14 residues. Between the trimmed V and J ends, which lost 5 bases and 5 bases, there was a span of 14 bases. The CDR3 spells CASSVSTSEDTQYF. The CDR3 DNA reads TGTGCCAGTAGTGTCTCGACTAGTGAAGATACGCAGTATTTT.

V is TRBV7-2 and J is TRBJ2-6; no clear D gene. Per germline, CDR1 SGHTA and CDR2 FQGNSA. V was shortened by 5 bases and J by 0 bases, with 5 bases between the two germline ends. CDR3 length: 14 amino acids. For the CDR3, the DNA is TGTGCCAGCAGCCAGAACTCTGGGGCCAACGTCCTGACTTTC. It is translated as CASSQNSGANVLTF.

This clone was counted once. The V gene is TRBV5-6, the J gene TRBJ1-6; D unclear. The CDR3 consists of 15 residues. Per the germline V gene, CDR1 is SGHDT and CDR2 is YYEEEE. V was cut by 0 bases and J by 4 bases, with 8 bases left in between. In DNA form, the CDR3 reads TGTGCCAGCAGCTTGGGGCGGGTTTATAATTCACCCCTCCACTTT. This sequence encodes CASSLGRVYNSPLHF.

The genes are TRBV29-1 and TRBJ1-1, with a tentative D call TRBD1 (5 bases). The CDR3 covers 14 residues. CDR1 and CDR2 from the germline V gene are SQVTM and ANQGSEA. V was pared by 4 bases and J by 5 bases, with 17 bases between. The CDR3 DNA reads TGCAGCGTTGTGCTACAGGTGGTCGGAACTGAAGCTTTCTTT. Its protein is CSVVLQVVGTEAFF.